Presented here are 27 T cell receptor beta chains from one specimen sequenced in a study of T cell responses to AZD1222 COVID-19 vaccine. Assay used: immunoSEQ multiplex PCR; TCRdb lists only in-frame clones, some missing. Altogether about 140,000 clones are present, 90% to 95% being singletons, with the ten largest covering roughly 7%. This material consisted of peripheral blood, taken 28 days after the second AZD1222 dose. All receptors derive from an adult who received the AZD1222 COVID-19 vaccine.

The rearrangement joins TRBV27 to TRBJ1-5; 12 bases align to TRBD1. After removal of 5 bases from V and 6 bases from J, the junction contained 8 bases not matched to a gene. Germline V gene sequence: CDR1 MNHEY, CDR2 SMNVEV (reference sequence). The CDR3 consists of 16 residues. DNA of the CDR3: TGTGCCAGCAGTGGACGGGACAGGGGGCTCGGTCAGCCCCAGCATTTT. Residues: CASSGRDRGLGQPQHF.

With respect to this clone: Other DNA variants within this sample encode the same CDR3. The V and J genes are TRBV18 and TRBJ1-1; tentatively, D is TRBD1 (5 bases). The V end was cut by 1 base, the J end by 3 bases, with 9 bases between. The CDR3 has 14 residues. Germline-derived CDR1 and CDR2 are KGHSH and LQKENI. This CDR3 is CASSPLRGDTEAFF. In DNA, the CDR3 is TGTGCCAGCTCACCACTCCGGGGGGACACTGAAGCTTTCTTT.

CDR3 protein: CASSFTGNTYEQYF. The CDR3 DNA reads as TGTGCCAGCAGCTTTACAGGGAATACCTACGAGCAGTACTTC. The chain joins TRBV5-5 to TRBJ2-7, with TRBD1 as a possible D gene (6 bases). CDR1 is SGHKS, CDR2 YYEKEE, per germline (reference sequence). The CDR3 extends over 14 amino acids. Deletions cut 2 bases from V and 2 bases from J, with 11 bases between.

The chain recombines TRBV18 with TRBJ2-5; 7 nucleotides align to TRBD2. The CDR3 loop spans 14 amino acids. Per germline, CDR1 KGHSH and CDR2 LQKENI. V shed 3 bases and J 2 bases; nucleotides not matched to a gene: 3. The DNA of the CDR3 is TGTGCCAGCTCACCGGGACTACTACAAGAGACCCAGTACTTC. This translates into CASSPGLLQETQYF.

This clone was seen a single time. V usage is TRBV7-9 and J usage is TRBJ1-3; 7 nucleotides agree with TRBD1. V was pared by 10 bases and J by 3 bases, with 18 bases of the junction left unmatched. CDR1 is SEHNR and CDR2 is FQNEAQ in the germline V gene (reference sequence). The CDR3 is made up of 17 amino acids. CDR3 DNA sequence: TGTGCCATCGACTCTGGTGCAGGGGGAGGTGTTGGAAACACCATATATTTT. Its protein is CAIDSGAGGGVGNTIYF.

The CDR3 DNA reads as TGTGCCAGCAGTCCCACATTAGGATCCGGTTCACCCCTCCACTTT. Protein sequence: CASSPTLGSGSPLHF. This sequence joins TRBV3-1 (or the pseudogene TRBV3-2) and TRBJ1-6, with unresolved D. The CDR3 has 15 amino acids. Germline V gene lookup returns CDR1 LGHDT and CDR2 YNNKEL (reference sequence). V was pared by 6 bases and J by 9 bases, with 18 bases between.

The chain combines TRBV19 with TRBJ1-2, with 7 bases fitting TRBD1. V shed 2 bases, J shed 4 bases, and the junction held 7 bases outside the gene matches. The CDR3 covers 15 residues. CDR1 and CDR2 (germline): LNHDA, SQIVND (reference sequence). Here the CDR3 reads CASSIRGQKSYGYTF. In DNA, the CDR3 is TGTGCCAGTAGTATAAGGGGACAGAAAAGCTATGGCTACACCTTC.

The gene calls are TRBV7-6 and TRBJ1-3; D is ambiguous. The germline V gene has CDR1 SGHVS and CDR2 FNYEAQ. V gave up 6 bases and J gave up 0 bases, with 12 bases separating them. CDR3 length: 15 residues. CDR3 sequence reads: CASSLGPNSGNTIYF. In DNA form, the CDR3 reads TGTGCCAGCAGTCTAGGGCCTAACTCTGGAAACACCATATATTTT.

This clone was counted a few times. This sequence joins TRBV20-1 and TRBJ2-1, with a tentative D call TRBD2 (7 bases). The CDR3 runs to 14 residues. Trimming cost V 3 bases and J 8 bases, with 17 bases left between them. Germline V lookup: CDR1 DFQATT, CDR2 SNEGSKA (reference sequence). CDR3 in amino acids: CSASDGGGPDEQFF. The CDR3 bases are TGCAGTGCTAGTGATGGGGGGGGCCCGGATGAGCAGTTCTTC.

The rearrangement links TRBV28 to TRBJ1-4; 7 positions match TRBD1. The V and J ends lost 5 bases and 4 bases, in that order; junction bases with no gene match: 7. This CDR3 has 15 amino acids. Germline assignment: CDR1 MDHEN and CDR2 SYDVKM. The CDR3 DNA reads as TGTGCCAGCAGTCCTACAGGGGCGAATAATGAAAAACTGTTTTTT. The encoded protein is CASSPTGANNEKLFF.

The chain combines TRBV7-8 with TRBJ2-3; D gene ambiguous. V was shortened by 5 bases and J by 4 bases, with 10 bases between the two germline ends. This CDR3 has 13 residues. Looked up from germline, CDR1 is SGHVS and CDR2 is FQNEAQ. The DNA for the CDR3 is TGTGCCAGCAGCCCCTTCTCCGCAGATACGCAGTATTTT. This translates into CASSPFSADTQYF.

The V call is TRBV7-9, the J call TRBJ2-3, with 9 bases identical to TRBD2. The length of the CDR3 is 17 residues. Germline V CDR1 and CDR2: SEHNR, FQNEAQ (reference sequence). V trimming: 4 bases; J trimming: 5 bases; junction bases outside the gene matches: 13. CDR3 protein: CASSSVVAGVSLDTQYF. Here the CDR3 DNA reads TGTGCCAGCAGCTCGGTTGTAGCGGGGGTGTCATTAGATACGCAGTATTTT.

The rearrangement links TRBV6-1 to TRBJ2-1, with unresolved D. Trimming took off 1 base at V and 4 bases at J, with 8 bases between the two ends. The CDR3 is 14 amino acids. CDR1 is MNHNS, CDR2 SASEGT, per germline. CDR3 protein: CASSEDSQYNEQFF. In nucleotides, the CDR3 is TGTGCCAGCAGTGAAGACAGTCAGTACAATGAGCAGTTCTTC.

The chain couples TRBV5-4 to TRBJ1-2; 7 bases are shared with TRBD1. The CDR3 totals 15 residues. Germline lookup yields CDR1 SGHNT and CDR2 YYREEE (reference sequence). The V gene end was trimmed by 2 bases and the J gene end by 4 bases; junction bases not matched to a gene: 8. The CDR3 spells CASSFSGGISYGYTF. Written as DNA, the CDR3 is TGTGCCAGCAGCTTCTCAGGGGGTATATCCTATGGCTACACCTTC.

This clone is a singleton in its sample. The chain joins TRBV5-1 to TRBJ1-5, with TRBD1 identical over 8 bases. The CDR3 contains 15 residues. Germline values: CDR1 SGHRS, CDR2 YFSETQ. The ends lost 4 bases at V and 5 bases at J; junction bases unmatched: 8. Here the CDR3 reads CASSPLGTGDQPQHF. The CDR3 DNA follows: TGCGCCAGCAGCCCCCTTGGGACAGGAGATCAGCCCCAGCATTTT.

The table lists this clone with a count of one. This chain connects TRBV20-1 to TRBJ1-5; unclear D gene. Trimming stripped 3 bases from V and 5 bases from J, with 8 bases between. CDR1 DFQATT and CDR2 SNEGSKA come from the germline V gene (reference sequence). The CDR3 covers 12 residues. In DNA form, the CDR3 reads TGCAGTGCTAGTTCATCTGATCAGCCCCAGCATTTT. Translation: CSASSSDQPQHF.

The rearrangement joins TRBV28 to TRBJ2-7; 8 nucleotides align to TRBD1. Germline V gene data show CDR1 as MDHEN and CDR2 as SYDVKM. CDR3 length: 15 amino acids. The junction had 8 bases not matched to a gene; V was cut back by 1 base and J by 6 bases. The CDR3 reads CASSLSGTGRSEQYF. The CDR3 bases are TGTGCCAGCAGTTTATCCGGGACAGGACGAAGCGAGCAGTACTTC.

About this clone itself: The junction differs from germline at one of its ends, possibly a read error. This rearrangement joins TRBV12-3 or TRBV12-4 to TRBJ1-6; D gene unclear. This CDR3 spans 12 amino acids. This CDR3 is CASSPDGRRFRF. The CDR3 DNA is TGTGCCAGCAGCCCCGACGGCCGCAGGTTTCGCTTT.

The chain's CDR3 is CASSAKDRSWNQPQHF. Written as DNA, the CDR3 is TGTGCCAGCAGTGCAAAGGACAGGAGCTGGAATCAGCCCCAGCATTTT. The chain couples TRBV2 to TRBJ1-5; TRBD1 matches 7 bases. The CDR3 runs 16 residues. Germline values: CDR1 SNHLY, CDR2 FYNNEI. The trim removed 4 bases at V and 4 bases at J, leaving 10 bases unmatched.

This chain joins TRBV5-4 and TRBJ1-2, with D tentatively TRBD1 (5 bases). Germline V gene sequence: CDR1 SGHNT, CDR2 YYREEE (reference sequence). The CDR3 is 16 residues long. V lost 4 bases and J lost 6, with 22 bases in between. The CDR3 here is CASSPPARGGRNGYTF. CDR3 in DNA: TGTGCCAGCAGCCCCCCCGCGAGGGGCGGAAGGAATGGCTACACCTTC.

CDR3 protein: CASSYRSENTEAFF. The CDR3 nucleotides are TGTGCCAGCAGTTACCGATCGGAGAACACTGAAGCTTTCTTT. V usage is TRBV6-5 and J usage is TRBJ1-1; no clear D. Germline CDR1 and CDR2: MNHEY and SVGAGI. Trimming shortened V by 2 bases and J by 1 base, and 8 bases separated the two germline ends. This CDR3 is built from 14 residues.

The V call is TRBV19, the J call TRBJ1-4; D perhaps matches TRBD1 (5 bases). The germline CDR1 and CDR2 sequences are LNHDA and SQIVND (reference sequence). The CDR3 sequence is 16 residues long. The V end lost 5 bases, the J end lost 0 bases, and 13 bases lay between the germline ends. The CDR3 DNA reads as TGTGCCAGTAGTTGGATGACAGTTACAACTAATGAAAAACTGTTTTTT. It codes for CASSWMTVTTNEKLFF.

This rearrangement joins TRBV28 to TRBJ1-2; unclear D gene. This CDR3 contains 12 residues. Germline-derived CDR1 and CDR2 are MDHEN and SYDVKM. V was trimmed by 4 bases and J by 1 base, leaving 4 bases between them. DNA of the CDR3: TGTGCCAGCAGTTCGGGTAACTATGGCTACACCTTC. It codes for CASSSGNYGYTF.

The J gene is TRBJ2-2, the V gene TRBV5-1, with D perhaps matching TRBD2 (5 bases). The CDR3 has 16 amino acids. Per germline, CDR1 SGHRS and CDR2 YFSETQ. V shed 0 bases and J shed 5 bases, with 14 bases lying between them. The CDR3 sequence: CASSLERGRSTGELFF. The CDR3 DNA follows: TGCGCCAGCAGCTTGGAACGGGGAAGAAGTACCGGGGAGCTGTTTTTT.

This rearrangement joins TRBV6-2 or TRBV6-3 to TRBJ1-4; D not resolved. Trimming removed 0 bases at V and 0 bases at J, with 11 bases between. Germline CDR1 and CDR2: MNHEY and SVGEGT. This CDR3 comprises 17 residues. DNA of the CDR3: TGTGCCAGCAGTTACTCGAGAATAGAACCAACTAATGAAAAACTGTTTTTT. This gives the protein CASSYSRIEPTNEKLFF.

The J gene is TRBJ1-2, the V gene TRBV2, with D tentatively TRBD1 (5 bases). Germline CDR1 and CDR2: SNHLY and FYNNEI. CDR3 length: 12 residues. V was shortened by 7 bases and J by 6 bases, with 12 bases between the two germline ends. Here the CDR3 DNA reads TGTGCCAGCATGGACATAATCGATGGCTACACCTTC. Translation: CASMDIIDGYTF.

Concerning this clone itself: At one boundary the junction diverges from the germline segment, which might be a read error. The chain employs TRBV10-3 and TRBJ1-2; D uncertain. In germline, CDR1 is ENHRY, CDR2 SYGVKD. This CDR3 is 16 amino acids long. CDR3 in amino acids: CAISESTGYGNSGYTF. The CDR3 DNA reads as TGTGCCATCAGTGAGTCGACTGGGTACGGGAACTCTGGCTACACCTTC.